This entry lists 9 T cell receptor beta chains sequenced from one sample in a study of T and B cells in COVID-19 patients. BIOMED2 TRB-A/B primer pools were used in multiplex TRB PCR. TCRdb processed the multiplex PCR reads anew with MiXCR; each CDR3 protein has one entry. The sample shows 20,000 to 30,000 distinct CDR3 sequences, 30% to 35% of them seen only once. From blood, about 240-500 ng of genomic DNA served as TRB template. Sequencing was carried out using blood. Receptors were obtained from a human donor who had recovered from COVID-19.

As regards this clonotype: Germline and junction disagree at one end, which may indicate a read error. V is TRBV7-7 and J is TRBJ2-5, with no clear D. The germline V gene encodes CDR1 SSHAT and CDR2 FNYEAQ (reference sequence). This CDR3 is 15 amino acids long. CDR3 nucleotide sequence: TGTGCTAGCAGCTTGGTTAGGTCCGCTCGGGAGACCCAGTACTTC. Translation gives CASSLVRSARETQYF.

The rearrangement links TRBV27 to TRBJ1-1, with no clear D. This CDR3 has 14 amino acids. CDR1 is MNHEY, CDR2 SMNVEV, per germline (reference sequence). V dropped 3 bases and J dropped 11 bases, with 19 bases sitting between them. Here the CDR3 DNA reads TGTGCCAGCAGTTTCTACCTCAGGCCCCGGGAGGCTTTCTTT. This translates into CASSFYLRPREAFF.

There are a few counts of this clonotype. The chain employs TRBV12-3 or TRBV12-4 and TRBJ1-5; 7 bases agree with TRBD1. V trimming: 6 bases; J trimming: 7 bases; junction bases outside the gene matches: 6. The CDR3 has 13 residues. CDR3 sequence reads: CASSDRVRQPQHF. The CDR3 nucleotides are TGTGCCAGCAGCGACAGGGTGCGGCAGCCCCAGCATTTT.

About this clonotype itself: This may stem from a read error, because a much larger clone lies one nucleotide away. The rearrangement uses TRBV6-1 and TRBJ2-7; TRBD2 matches at 11 bases. V trimming: 7 bases; J trimming: 7 bases; junction bases outside the gene matches: 12. Germline CDR1 is MNHNS and CDR2 is SASEGT. CDR3 length: 15 amino acids. CDR3 region: CASTRTSGQNNEQYF. Written as DNA, the CDR3 is TGTGCCAGCACCAGGACTAGCGGGCAGAACAATGAGCAGTACTTC.

This clonotype showed up just a few times. V gene TRBV6-6 combines with J gene TRBJ2-7; unclear D gene. Trimming removed 2 bases at V and 0 bases at J, with 2 bases between. The CDR3 has 12 amino acids. CDR1 is MNHNY and CDR2 is SVGAGI in the germline V gene (reference sequence). The CDR3 DNA sequence: TGTGCCAGCAGTTACCGCTCCTACGAGCAGTACTTC. Translation gives CASSYRSYEQYF.

Note on this clonotype: This may be a read error: a much more frequent sequence differs by one nucleotide. The J gene is TRBJ2-2, the V gene TRBV12-3 or TRBV12-4; unclear D gene. This CDR3 is 12 amino acids long. Trimming cost V 8 bases and J 2 bases, with 6 bases left between them. Written as DNA, the CDR3 is TGTGCCAGCCCATTCAACACCGGGGAGCTGTTTTTT. This encodes CASPFNTGELFF.

This clonotype has a count of ten or more. The chain couples TRBV15 to TRBJ2-6, with a possible D match to TRBD2 (5 bases). The CDR3 has 18 amino acids. Trimming pared 0 bases from V and 4 bases from J, leaving 16 bases between. The V gene's germline CDR1 is LNHNV and CDR2 YYDKDF (reference sequence). The DNA for the CDR3 is TGTGCCACCAGCAGAGATCGGGCTGCGGAGGTGGGGGCCAACGTCCTGACTTTC. This gives the protein CATSRDRAAEVGANVLTF.

This clonotype was counted a few times. V usage is TRBV5-4 and J usage is TRBJ2-7; no firm D call. Germline assignment: CDR1 SGHNT and CDR2 YYREEE (reference sequence). V dropped 3 bases and J dropped 3 bases, with 7 bases sitting between them. The CDR3 is 12 amino acids. The CDR3 DNA reads TGTGCCAGCAGCTATGACCTCTACGAGCAGTACTTC. Its translation: CASSYDLYEQYF.

The CDR3 region is CASSPRTSGSNEQYF. CDR3 sequence (DNA): TGTGCCAGCTCACCAAGGACTAGCGGGAGTAACGAGCAGTACTTC. The chain has TRBV18 and TRBJ2-7, with TRBD2 matching 13 bases. Germline V CDR1 and CDR2: KGHSH, LQKENI. V dropped 2 bases and J dropped 5; count of bases not matched to a gene: 3. The CDR3 runs to 15 residues.